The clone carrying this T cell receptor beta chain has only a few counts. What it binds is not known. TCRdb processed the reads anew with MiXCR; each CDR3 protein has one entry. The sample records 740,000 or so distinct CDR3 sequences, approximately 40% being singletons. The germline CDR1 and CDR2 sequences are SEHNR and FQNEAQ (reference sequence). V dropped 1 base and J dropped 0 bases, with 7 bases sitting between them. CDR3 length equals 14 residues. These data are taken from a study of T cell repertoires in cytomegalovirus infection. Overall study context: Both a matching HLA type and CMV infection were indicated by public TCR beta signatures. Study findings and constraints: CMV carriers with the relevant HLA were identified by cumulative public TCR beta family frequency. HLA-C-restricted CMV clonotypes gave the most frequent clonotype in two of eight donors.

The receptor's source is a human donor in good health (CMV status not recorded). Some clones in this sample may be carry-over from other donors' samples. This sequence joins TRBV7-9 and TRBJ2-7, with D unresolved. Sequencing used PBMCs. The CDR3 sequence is CASSLVESSYEQYF. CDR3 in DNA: TGTGCCAGCAGCTTAGTTGAAAGCTCCTACGAGCAGTACTTC.